The 27 T cell receptor beta chains listed next were all sequenced from one sample in a study of T cell responses to AZD1222 COVID-19 vaccine. The assay was immunoSEQ multiplex PCR, and TCRdb's table has in-frame clones only and misses some. The sample contains over 100,000 clones, about nine tenths of which appear only once. The sequenced sample was peripheral blood, obtained on day 0 of AZD1222 vaccination. Source of these receptors: an adult in good health.

The chain employs TRBV3-1 (or the pseudogene TRBV3-2) and TRBJ1-1; 8 bases are a match to TRBD1. This CDR3 is built from 15 residues. Germline CDR1 LGHDT, CDR2 YNNKEL (reference sequence). V lost 6 bases to trimming and J lost 3 bases; unmatched junction nucleotides: 9. CDR3 sequence: CASRDRTGKDTEAFF. DNA for the CDR3: TGTGCCAGCAGGGATCGGACAGGGAAAGACACTGAAGCTTTCTTT.

In this sample, this clone turned up many times. This chain connects TRBV7-7 to TRBJ2-7; TRBD1 aligns across 11 bases. Losses at the gene ends were 6 bases for V and 5 bases for J; bases not matched to a gene: 9. CDR1 is SSHAT, CDR2 FNYEAQ, per germline (reference sequence). The CDR3 is made up of 15 amino acids. The CDR3 DNA sequence: TGTGCCAGCAGTCCTCTCGGACAGGGGGCTGACGAGCAGTACTTC. Translating gives CASSPLGQGADEQYF.

DNA for the CDR3: TGTGCCAGCAGTTTCAGGGCGAACACCGGGGAGCTGTTTTTT. It is translated as CASSFRANTGELFF. J is TRBJ2-2 and V is TRBV6-5; D may be TRBD1 (5 bases). Trimming left V 4 bases short and J 0 bases short, with 6 bases between. Per the germline V gene, CDR1 is MNHEY and CDR2 is SVGAGI. The CDR3 sequence is 14 residues long.

The gene calls are TRBV7-8 and TRBJ1-1; D gene unclear. The germline gives CDR1 SGHVS, CDR2 FQNEAQ. The CDR3 runs to 13 residues. V lost 3 bases, J lost 1 base, and 6 bases lay in between. The DNA of the CDR3 is TGTGCCAGCAGCTTTACGGAGAACACTGAAGCTTTCTTT. This encodes CASSFTENTEAFF.

The chain uses TRBV3-1 (or the pseudogene TRBV3-2) and TRBJ1-1, with TRBD1 matching over 9 bases. This CDR3 comprises 14 residues. V lost 3 bases to trimming and J lost 7 bases; unmatched junction nucleotides: 6. Germline V gives CDR1 LGHDT, CDR2 YNNKEL (reference sequence). The CDR3 loop reads CASSHSQGAGEAFF. The CDR3 DNA sequence: TGTGCCAGCAGCCATTCACAGGGGGCAGGTGAAGCTTTCTTT.

V usage is TRBV6-5 and J usage is TRBJ1-3; TRBD1 is a possible D gene (6 bases). CDR1 and CDR2 from the germline V gene are MNHEY and SVGAGI. Trimming stripped 10 bases from V and 14 bases from J, with 24 bases between. This CDR3 has 13 amino acids. The CDR3 region is CATSTGTHGSLYF. The CDR3 bases are TGTGCCACCAGCACGGGGACACATGGATCTCTATATTTT.

J is TRBJ1-6 and V is TRBV30; D uncertain. V lost 2 bases, J lost 0 bases, and 8 bases lay in between. The CDR3 is 15 amino acids. CDR1 is GTSNPN, CDR2 SVGIG, per germline (reference sequence). The CDR3, as DNA: TGTGCCTGGAGTTCTGTCAGCTCCTATAATTCACCCCTCCACTTT. Amino acid sequence: CAWSSVSSYNSPLHF.

The chain is built from TRBV18 and TRBJ2-7, with D possibly being TRBD2 (5 bases). The CDR3 loop spans 13 amino acids. CDR1 is KGHSH and CDR2 is LQKENI in the germline V gene. Trimming took off 6 bases at V and 7 bases at J, with 16 bases between the two ends. CDR3 sequence (DNA): TGTGCCAGCTCCCAGGACTCTCTCGGGGAGCAGTACTTC. Protein product: CASSQDSLGEQYF.

The V gene is TRBV5-1, the J gene TRBJ2-5, with D possibly TRBD2 on 5 matching bases. The CDR3 totals 14 residues. V lost 0 bases and J 5 bases, leaving 11 bases between the germline ends. Germline CDR1 is SGHRS and CDR2 is YFSETQ. CDR3 protein: CASSLVASWETQYF. Here the CDR3 DNA reads TGCGCCAGCAGCTTGGTTGCTAGCTGGGAGACCCAGTACTTC. The whole variable domain, remainder taken from reference TRBV5-1 and TRBJ2-5, is KAGVTQTPRYLIKTRGQQVTLSCSPISGHRSVSWYQQTPGQGLQFLFEYFSETQRNKGNFPGRFSGRQFSNSRSEMNVSTLELGDSALYLCASSLVASWETQYFGPGTRLLVL.

The chain has TRBV12-3 or TRBV12-4 and TRBJ1-1; possibly TRBD1 for D (5 bases). This CDR3 region has 11 residues. Trimming removed 3 bases at V and 10 bases at J, with 9 bases between. The chain's CDR3 is CASSFRATAFF. The CDR3 DNA reads as TGTGCCAGCAGTTTCAGGGCGACAGCTTTCTTT.

The chain is built from TRBV6-2 or TRBV6-3 and TRBJ2-1; TRBD2 matches at 8 bases. The CDR3 has 17 amino acids. Germline CDR1 and CDR2: MNHEY and SVGEGT. J was trimmed by 0 bases and V by 0 bases; bases with no gene match: 4. The CDR3 DNA reads TGTGCCAGCAGTTACTCCCGAGCGGGGGACTCCTACAATGAGCAGTTCTTC. Its translation is CASSYSRAGDSYNEQFF.

The V and J genes are TRBV19 and TRBJ2-5; TRBD2 aligns across 7 bases. The junction had 5 bases not matched to a gene; V was cut back by 6 bases and J by 1 base. Germline V gene sequence: CDR1 LNHDA, CDR2 SQIVND (reference sequence). CDR3 length equals 14 residues. The DNA for the CDR3 is TGTGCCAGTAGCGCGGGAGACCCCCAAGAGACCCAGTACTTC. Its protein product is CASSAGDPQETQYF.

The genes are TRBV5-1 and TRBJ2-3, with a tentative D call TRBD1 (5 bases). The CDR3 is made up of 13 amino acids. V was shortened by 4 bases and J by 11 bases, with 17 bases between the two germline ends. From germline, CDR1 is SGHRS and CDR2 YFSETQ. CDR3 DNA: TGCGCCAGCAGCCGCCCGGACACCCCCGGGCAGTATTTT. It specifies CASSRPDTPGQYF. The whole variable domain, filled in from reference TRBV5-1 and TRBJ2-3, reads KAGVTQTPRYLIKTRGQQVTLSCSPISGHRSVSWYQQTPGQGLQFLFEYFSETQRNKGNFPGRFSGRQFSNSRSEMNVSTLELGDSALYLCASSRPDTPGQYFGPGTRLTVL.

This chain connects TRBV18 to TRBJ1-3, with D possibly matching TRBD1 (5 bases). Germline V lookup: CDR1 KGHSH, CDR2 LQKENI. Between the trimmed V and J ends, which lost 0 bases and 4 bases, there was a span of 19 bases. The CDR3 consists of 18 residues. The CDR3 spells CASSPPNPPGVSGNTIYF. The CDR3 DNA follows: TGTGCCAGCTCACCACCGAACCCCCCGGGGGTCTCAGGAAACACCATATATTTT.

This clone showed up just once. The gene calls are TRBV6-2 or TRBV6-3 and TRBJ2-3; 11 positions match TRBD2. The J segment lost 6 bases and the V segment lost 2 bases, leaving 19 bases of the junction unmatched. The CDR3 is 20 residues long. Germline lookup yields CDR1 MNHEY and CDR2 SVGEGT. The DNA for the CDR3 is TGTGCCAGCAGTTACAGTTTCACTAGCGGGAGCGGTCGGTTTATTGATACGCAGTATTTT. The encoded protein is CASSYSFTSGSGRFIDTQYF.

The chain is built from TRBV18 and TRBJ2-1; D might be TRBD1 (6 bases). With 2 bases removed from V and 6 bases from J, the gap between germline ends came to 14 bases. CDR3 length equals 15 residues. Germline CDR1 and CDR2: KGHSH and LQKENI. The CDR3 loop is CASSPLGTKINEQFF. The CDR3 bases are TGTGCCAGCTCACCATTGGGGACAAAGATCAATGAGCAGTTCTTC.

This chain joins TRBV18 and TRBJ2-7, with a weak D call TRBD2 (6 bases). CDR3 length: 15 residues. The ends were cut back, 2 bases at V and 1 base at J, with 12 bases in the middle. Germline lookup yields CDR1 KGHSH and CDR2 LQKENI. CDR3: CASSPSGDDSYEQYF. CDR3 nucleotide sequence: TGTGCCAGCTCACCATCGGGGGACGATTCCTACGAGCAGTACTTC.

This clone turned up a few times. The chain uses TRBV27 and TRBJ1-2; the D is unclear. Germline V gene sequence: CDR1 MNHEY, CDR2 SMNVEV (reference sequence). The CDR3 length is 15 residues. The ends were cut back, 4 bases at V and 4 bases at J, with 16 bases in the middle. The CDR3 sequence is CASSSAPDWVYGYTF. The DNA of the CDR3 is TGTGCCAGCAGTTCCGCACCCGACTGGGTCTATGGCTACACCTTC.

The chain combines TRBV10-3 with TRBJ1-2; no clear D. Trimming pared 0 bases from V and 8 bases from J, leaving 13 bases between. The CDR3 length is 14 residues. The germline V gene encodes CDR1 ENHRY and CDR2 SYGVKD. This CDR3 is CAISESPSSQGYTF. CDR3 in DNA: TGTGCCATCAGTGAGTCCCCAAGCTCCCAGGGCTACACCTTC.

This clone was seen a single time. The genes are TRBV12-3 or TRBV12-4 and TRBJ1-2; no definite D call. V was pared by 5 bases and J by 3 bases, with 7 bases between. The CDR3 is 12 residues long. CDR3 sequence reads: CASSPGYYGYTF. The DNA for the CDR3 is TGTGCCAGCAGTCCAGGATACTATGGCTACACCTTC.

The rearrangement uses TRBV6-2 or TRBV6-3 and TRBJ2-7; possibly TRBD1 for D (6 bases). The CDR3 runs 16 residues. With 3 bases removed from V and 10 bases from J, the gap between germline ends came to 25 bases. CDR1 MNHEY and CDR2 SVGEGT come from the germline V gene. The CDR3 sequence: CASSYLPTGIKASQYF. The CDR3 DNA reads as TGTGCCAGCAGTTATCTCCCAACAGGGATCAAAGCTAGCCAGTACTTC.

This clone was seen a handful of times. The V gene is TRBV5-1, the J gene TRBJ1-2; D is perhaps TRBD1 (6 bases). CDR1 is SGHRS, CDR2 YFSETQ, per germline. V lost 2 bases and J lost 4, with 9 bases in between. The CDR3 runs to 13 residues. CDR3 in DNA: TGCGCCAGCAGCTTAGGGACAAGCTATGGCTACACCTTC. Amino acids: CASSLGTSYGYTF.

V and J are TRBV27 and TRBJ1-5; D ambiguous. This CDR3 contains 14 residues. The ends were cut back, 6 bases at V and 2 bases at J, with 11 bases in the middle. Germline V gene lookup returns CDR1 MNHEY and CDR2 SMNVEV (reference sequence). The CDR3 is CASSRSSGNQPQHF. The CDR3, as DNA: TGTGCCAGCAGCCGGTCTTCGGGCAATCAGCCCCAGCATTTT.

Comment on this clone: The same CDR3 can be traced to other DNA sequences in this sample. V gene TRBV30 combines with J gene TRBJ1-5; D possibly corresponds to TRBD1 (5 bases). Trimming cost V 2 bases and J 0 bases, with 8 bases left between them. Germline V lookup: CDR1 GTSNPN, CDR2 SVGIG (reference sequence). The CDR3 totals 14 residues. In DNA form, the CDR3 reads TGTGCCTGGAGTCGGGGGGGTAGCAATCAGCCCCAGCATTTT. It translates to CAWSRGGSNQPQHF.

This chain's CDR3 is CASSSVGGYTF. CDR3 in DNA: TGTGCCAGCAGCTCTGTTGGCGGCTACACCTTC. The chain combines TRBV7-2 with TRBJ1-2; D gene ambiguous. The CDR3 contains 11 residues. Germline V gene sequence: CDR1 SGHTA, CDR2 FQGNSA. Trimming left V 4 bases short and J 8 bases short, with 8 bases between.

The V call is TRBV6-5, the J call TRBJ2-7, with 7 bases identical to TRBD1. The CDR3 is 13 amino acids. Germline V gene lookup returns CDR1 MNHEY and CDR2 SVGAGI. J gave up 1 base and V 7 bases, and 4 bases lay outside the gene matches. In nucleotides, the CDR3 is TGTGCCAGCAATTCACAGGGGTCCTACGAGCAGTACTTC. Protein product: CASNSQGSYEQYF.

The chain couples TRBV5-4 to TRBJ1-5, with TRBD1 matching 7 bases. With V trimmed by 4 bases and J by 6 bases, 4 bases remained unmatched. The CDR3 has 13 residues. Germline CDR1 is SGHNT and CDR2 is YYREEE (reference sequence). The CDR3 reads CASSPPGGQPQHF. DNA for the CDR3: TGTGCCAGCAGCCCCCCAGGGGGTCAGCCCCAGCATTTT.